This T cell receptor beta chain was documented in a study of OX40 agonist ivuxolimab in advanced cancers. Background on the study: Patients were given ivuxolimab, an antibody that agonizes OX40 (CD134). Partial responses were observed in three patients, of whom one had hepatocellular carcinoma and two had cutaneous melanoma.

Whole-study results and caveats: Relative to CD4+ cells, CD8+ T cells on average had more expanded clones.

Points on this clone: Its specificity is unknown.

Germline V gene data show CDR1 as LNHDA and CDR2 as SQIVND (reference sequence). The CDR3 totals 13 residues. Trimming cost V 6 bases and J 8 bases, with 16 bases left between them. The table came from immunoSEQ multiplex PCR; TCRdb's copy has only in-frame clones and leaves some out. The data contain 73,000 or so clones, roughly 80% of them seen just once; the ten biggest clones take up 2% to 2.5%. The chain carries TRBV19 and TRBJ1-1, with no clear D. This TCR was recovered from an adult with an advanced solid tumor such as melanoma, head and neck, liver or kidney cancer. The sample consisted of CD4+ or CD8+ T cells sorted from blood, taken in a trial of the OX40 agonist ivuxolimab. CDR3 DNA: TGTGCCAGTAGGGAGGACCTACTTAGGGAAGCTTTCTTT. Translation gives CASREDLLREAFF.